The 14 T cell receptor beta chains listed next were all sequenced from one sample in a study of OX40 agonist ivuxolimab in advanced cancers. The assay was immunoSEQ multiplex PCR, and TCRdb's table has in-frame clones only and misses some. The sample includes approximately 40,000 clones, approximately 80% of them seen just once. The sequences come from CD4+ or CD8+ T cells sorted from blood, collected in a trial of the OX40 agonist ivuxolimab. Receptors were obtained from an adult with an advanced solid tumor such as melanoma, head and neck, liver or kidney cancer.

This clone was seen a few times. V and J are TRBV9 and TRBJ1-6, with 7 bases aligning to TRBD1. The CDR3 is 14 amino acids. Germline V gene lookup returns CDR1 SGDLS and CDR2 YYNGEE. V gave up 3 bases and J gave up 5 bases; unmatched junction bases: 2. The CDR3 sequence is CASSAGQNNSPLHF. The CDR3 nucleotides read TGTGCCAGCAGCGCGGGACAGAATAATTCACCCCTCCACTTT.

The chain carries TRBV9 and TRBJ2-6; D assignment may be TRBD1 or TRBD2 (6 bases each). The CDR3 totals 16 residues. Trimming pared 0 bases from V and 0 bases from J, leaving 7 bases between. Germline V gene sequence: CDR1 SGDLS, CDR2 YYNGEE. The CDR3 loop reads CASSVAGASGANVLTF. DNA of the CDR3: TGTGCCAGCAGCGTAGCGGGGGCCTCTGGGGCCAACGTCCTGACTTTC. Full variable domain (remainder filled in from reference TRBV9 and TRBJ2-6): DSGVTQTPKHLITATGQRVTLRCSPRSGDLSVYWYQQSLDQGLQFLIQYYNGEERAKGNILERFSAQQFPDLHSELNLSSLELGDSALYFCASSVAGASGANVLTFGAGSRLTVL.

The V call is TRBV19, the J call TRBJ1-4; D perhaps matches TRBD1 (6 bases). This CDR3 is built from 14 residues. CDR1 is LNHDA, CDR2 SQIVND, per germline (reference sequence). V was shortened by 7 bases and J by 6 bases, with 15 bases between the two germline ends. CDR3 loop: CASNPNREDEKLFF. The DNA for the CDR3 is TGTGCCAGTAATCCGAACAGGGAAGATGAAAAACTGTTTTTT.

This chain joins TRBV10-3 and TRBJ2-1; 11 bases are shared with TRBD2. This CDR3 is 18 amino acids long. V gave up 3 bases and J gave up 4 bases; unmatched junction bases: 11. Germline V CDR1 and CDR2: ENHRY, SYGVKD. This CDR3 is CAISDYASTSGKYNEQFF. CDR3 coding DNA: TGTGCCATCAGTGACTATGCTTCGACTAGCGGGAAGTACAATGAGCAGTTCTTC.

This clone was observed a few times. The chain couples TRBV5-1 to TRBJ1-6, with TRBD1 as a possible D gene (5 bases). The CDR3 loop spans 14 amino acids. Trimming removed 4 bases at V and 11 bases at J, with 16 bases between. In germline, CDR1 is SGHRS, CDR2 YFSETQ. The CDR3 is CASSPPDKDPPLHF. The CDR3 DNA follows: TGCGCCAGCAGCCCACCGGACAAAGATCCACCCCTCCACTTT.

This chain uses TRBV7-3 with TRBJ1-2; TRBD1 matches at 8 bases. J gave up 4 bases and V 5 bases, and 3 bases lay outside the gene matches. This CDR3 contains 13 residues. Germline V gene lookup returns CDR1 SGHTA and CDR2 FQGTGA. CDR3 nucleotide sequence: TGTGCCAGCAGCCAAGGACAGGGCTATGGCTACACCTTC. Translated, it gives CASSQGQGYGYTF.

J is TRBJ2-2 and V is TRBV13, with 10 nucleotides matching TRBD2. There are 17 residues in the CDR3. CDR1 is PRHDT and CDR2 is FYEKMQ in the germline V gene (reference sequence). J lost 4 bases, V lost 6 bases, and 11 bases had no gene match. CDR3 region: CASSRRSVAGGTGELFF. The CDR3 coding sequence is TGTGCCAGCAGTCGCCGCTCGGTAGCGGGAGGCACCGGGGAGCTGTTTTTT.

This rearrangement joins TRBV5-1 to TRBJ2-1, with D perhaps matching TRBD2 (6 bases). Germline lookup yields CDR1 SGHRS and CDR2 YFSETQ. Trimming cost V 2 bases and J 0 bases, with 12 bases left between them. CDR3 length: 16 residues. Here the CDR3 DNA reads TGCGCCAGCAGCTTACTGCGGCGGGACTCCTACAATGAGCAGTTCTTC. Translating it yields CASSLLRRDSYNEQFF.

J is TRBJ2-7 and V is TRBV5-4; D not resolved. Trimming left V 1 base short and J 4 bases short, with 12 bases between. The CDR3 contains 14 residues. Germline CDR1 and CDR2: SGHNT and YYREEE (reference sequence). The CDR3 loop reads CASSLPDNDYEQYF. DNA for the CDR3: TGTGCCAGCAGCTTGCCCGACAATGATTACGAGCAGTACTTC.

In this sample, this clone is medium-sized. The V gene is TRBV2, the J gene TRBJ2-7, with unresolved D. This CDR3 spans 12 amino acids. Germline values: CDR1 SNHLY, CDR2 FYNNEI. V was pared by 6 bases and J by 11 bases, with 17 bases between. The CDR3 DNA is TGTGCCAGCAGACAAACCGCCGATGGAAAGTACTTC. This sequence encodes CASRQTADGKYF.

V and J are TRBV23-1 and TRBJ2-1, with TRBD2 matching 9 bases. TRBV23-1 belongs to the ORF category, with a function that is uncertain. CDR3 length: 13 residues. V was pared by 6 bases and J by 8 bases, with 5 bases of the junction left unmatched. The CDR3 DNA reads TGCGCCAGCAGGCCGGAGCGGGAGGATGAGCAGTTCTTC. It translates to CASRPEREDEQFF.

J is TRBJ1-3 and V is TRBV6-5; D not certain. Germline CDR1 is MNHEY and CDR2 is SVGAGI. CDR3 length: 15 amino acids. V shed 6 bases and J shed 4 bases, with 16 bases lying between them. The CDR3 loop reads CASRPIREIGNTIYF. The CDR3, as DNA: TGTGCCAGCAGGCCTATACGGGAAATAGGAAACACCATATATTTT.

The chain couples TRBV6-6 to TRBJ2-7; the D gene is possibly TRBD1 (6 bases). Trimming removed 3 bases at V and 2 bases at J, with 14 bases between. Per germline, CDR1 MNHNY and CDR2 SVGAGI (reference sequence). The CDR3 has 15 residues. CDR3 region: CASSYSDSATYEQYF. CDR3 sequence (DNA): TGTGCCAGCAGTTATTCGGACAGCGCGACCTACGAGCAGTACTTC.

The CDR3 DNA follows: TGTGCCAGCAGCACCCCCGGCAGTGAGAATGAGCAGTTCTTC. This encodes CASSTPGSENEQFF. The chain uses TRBV9 and TRBJ2-1, with D unresolved. CDR3 size: 14 residues. V lost 4 bases and J 7 bases, leaving 15 bases between the germline ends. The germline CDR1 and CDR2 sequences are SGDLS and YYNGEE.